A selection of T cell receptor beta chains follows, all from one sample in a study of identical twins. In TCRdb, the 5' RACE reads were re-called with MiXCR into one record per CDR3 protein. The data show nearly 650,000 distinct CDR3 sequences, with around 7.5% seen just once and 1.6% held by the top ten. This same sample was also taken into another study, of yellow fever vaccine responses in identical twins.

Sequenced input: PBMCs. All receptors come from a woman under 30 in good health. Each CDR3 is given with its conserved first and last residue. Each record gives: CDR3 DNA, CDR3 protein, clone size, V gene, D gene, J gene. D genes are given only for firm matches. Size is stated for part of the rows, as once, few or many counts, or as a class when the clone is expanded.

CDR3nt: TGCAGTGCCCGCCGAACTAGCGGGAGAATTGAGACCCAGTACTTC; CDR3aa: CSARRTSGRIETQYF; abundance: few; v_gene: TRBV20-1; d_gene: TRBD2; j_gene: TRBJ2-5
CDR3nt: TGCAGTGCTAGCCAGGGACAGGTCTATGGCTACACCTTC; CDR3aa: CSASQGQVYGYTF; abundance: few; v_gene: TRBV20-1; d_gene: TRBD1; j_gene: TRBJ1-2
CDR3nt: TGTGCCAGCGGTCCCATTTCGGCATCCAGGGAGACCCAGTACTTC; CDR3aa: CASGPISASRETQYF; abundance: few; v_gene: TRBV2; d_gene: NA; j_gene: TRBJ2-5
CDR3nt: TGCGCCAGCAGCCCGCCAGGGGCCGGATCCTACGAGCAGTACTTC; CDR3aa: CASSPPGAGSYEQYF; abundance: few; v_gene: TRBV5-1; d_gene: NA; j_gene: TRBJ2-7
CDR3nt: TGTGCCAGCAGCCCACAGGGGGTATTTTTGTCTGGGGCCAACGTCCTGACTTTC; CDR3aa: CASSPQGVFLSGANVLTF; abundance: few; v_gene: TRBV11-1; d_gene: TRBD1; j_gene: TRBJ2-6
CDR3nt: TGTGCCAGCCACGGGAGCTATAATTCACCCCTCCACTTT; CDR3aa: CASHGSYNSPLHF; abundance: many; v_gene: TRBV11-2; d_gene: NA; j_gene: TRBJ1-6
CDR3nt: TGTGCCAGCAGCTCTCGCGGGGGGGCCGAGGAGAACATTCAGTACTTC; CDR3aa: CASSSRGGAEENIQYF; abundance: NA; v_gene: TRBV4-2; d_gene: TRBD2; j_gene: TRBJ2-4
CDR3nt: TGTGCCAGCAGTTGGACGGTTAATCAGCCCCAGCATTTT; CDR3aa: CASSWTVNQPQHF; abundance: NA; v_gene: TRBV6-5; d_gene: NA; j_gene: TRBJ1-5
CDR3nt: TGTGCCAGCAGCGGACAGGGGGTCGATGAAAAACTGTTTTTT; CDR3aa: CASSGQGVDEKLFF; abundance: NA; v_gene: TRBV2; d_gene: TRBD1; j_gene: TRBJ1-4
CDR3nt: TGTGCCAGCAGCTACGGAACCCGGCTGAACACTGAAGCTTTCTTT; CDR3aa: CASSYGTRLNTEAFF; abundance: NA; v_gene: TRBV28; d_gene: NA; j_gene: TRBJ1-1
CDR3nt: TGTGCCAGCAGTTTATCGGGGCGGGACCGCGACGAAGAAGAGACCCAGTACTTC; CDR3aa: CASSLSGRDRDEEETQYF; abundance: NA; v_gene: TRBV27; d_gene: NA; j_gene: TRBJ2-5
CDR3nt: TGTGCCAGCAGCCGTGGGCCCGGGAGAACTGGGGCCAACGTCCTGACTTTC; CDR3aa: CASSRGPGRTGANVLTF; abundance: NA; v_gene: TRBV28; d_gene: NA; j_gene: TRBJ2-6
CDR3nt: TGTGCCAGCTCACCAGTTGCTGGCTCTGGAAACACCATATATTTT; CDR3aa: CASSPVAGSGNTIYF; abundance: many; v_gene: TRBV18; d_gene: NA; j_gene: TRBJ1-3
CDR3nt: TGCAGTGCTAGAGTGGGGACTAGCGGATTCACCGGGGAGCTGTTTTTT; CDR3aa: CSARVGTSGFTGELFF; abundance: NA; v_gene: TRBV20-1; d_gene: TRBD2; j_gene: TRBJ2-2
CDR3nt: TGCGCCAGCAGTCAAGGGACTAGCGGGGGATCCGGGGAGCTGTTTTTT; CDR3aa: CASSQGTSGGSGELFF; abundance: NA; v_gene: TRBV5-1; d_gene: TRBD2; j_gene: TRBJ2-2
CDR3nt: TGTGCCACCACTAGCGGGGTCCAAGAGACCCAGTACTTC; CDR3aa: CATTSGVQETQYF; abundance: many; v_gene: TRBV10-3; d_gene: TRBD2; j_gene: TRBJ2-5
CDR3nt: TGTGCCAGCAGCTCCTTAGGACTAGCGGGGGCCTGGCGTCGGAGCACAGATACGCAGTATTTT; CDR3aa: CASSSLGLAGAWRRSTDTQYF; abundance: few; v_gene: TRBV11-3; d_gene: TRBD2; j_gene: TRBJ2-3
CDR3nt: TGTGCCAGCAGTTACTCGATTGGGACAGCGAACACTGAAGCTTTCTTT; CDR3aa: CASSYSIGTANTEAFF; abundance: few; v_gene: TRBV6-5; d_gene: TRBD1; j_gene: TRBJ1-1
CDR3nt: TGTGCCAGCAGCCAAGATTGGGGTTCTGGGGCCAACGTCCTGACTTTC; CDR3aa: CASSQDWGSGANVLTF; abundance: many; v_gene: TRBV3-1; d_gene: NA; j_gene: TRBJ2-6
CDR3nt: TGTGCCAGCAGTGAATCTCGGACTAGCGGACAAGAGACCCAGTACTTC; CDR3aa: CASSESRTSGQETQYF; abundance: NA; v_gene: TRBV2; d_gene: TRBD2; j_gene: TRBJ2-5
CDR3nt: TGTGCCAGCAATCCGGGGGCCTACTACGAGCAGTACTTC; CDR3aa: CASNPGAYYEQYF; abundance: NA; v_gene: TRBV28; d_gene: NA; j_gene: TRBJ2-7
CDR3nt: TGTGCCACCTCCGGGACAGGGGGTTCTTTCTTT; CDR3aa: CATSGTGGSFF; abundance: few; v_gene: TRBV15; d_gene: TRBD1; j_gene: TRBJ1-1
CDR3nt: TGTGCCAGCAGTTACTCGGTAGGGAGTTACAATGAGCAGTTCTTC; CDR3aa: CASSYSVGSYNEQFF; abundance: many; v_gene: TRBV6-5; d_gene: NA; j_gene: TRBJ2-1
CDR3nt: TGCAGTGCTAGGGCCGTCGGGGAGACCCAGTACTTC; CDR3aa: CSARAVGETQYF; abundance: few; v_gene: TRBV20-1; d_gene: NA; j_gene: TRBJ2-5
CDR3nt: TGCGCCACCCGTCGGGGGCCGGGAAATGAGCAGTTCTTC; CDR3aa: CATRRGPGNEQFF; abundance: many; v_gene: TRBV5-1; d_gene: NA; j_gene: TRBJ2-1
CDR3nt: TGCTGTGCTAGAACCCGGACAGTCTCCTCTGGGGCCAACGTCCTGACTTTC; CDR3aa: CCARTRTVSSGANVLTF; abundance: NA; v_gene: TRBV20-1; d_gene: NA; j_gene: TRBJ2-6
CDR3nt: TGTGCCAGCAGTTTAGAGGGCAGGGGAGGCGAGACCCAGTACTTC; CDR3aa: CASSLEGRGGETQYF; abundance: NA; v_gene: TRBV12-3/TRBV12-4; d_gene: NA; j_gene: TRBJ2-5
CDR3nt: TGCAGCGTGCCTGACCAGGGGGCAAGGACTAATGAAAAACTGTTTTTT; CDR3aa: CSVPDQGARTNEKLFF; abundance: NA; v_gene: TRBV29-1; d_gene: TRBD1; j_gene: TRBJ1-4
CDR3nt: TGTGCCAGCAGTTTATCGATCCGCTGGGGGGGCGAGAACACTGAAGCTTTCTTT; CDR3aa: CASSLSIRWGGENTEAFF; abundance: few; v_gene: TRBV27; d_gene: NA; j_gene: TRBJ1-1
CDR3nt: TGTGCCAGCAGCGTAGCCCCCGGGGGGCTACAGAGCTCCTACAATGAGCAGTTCTTC; CDR3aa: CASSVAPGGLQSSYNEQFF; abundance: NA; v_gene: TRBV9; d_gene: NA; j_gene: TRBJ2-1
CDR3nt: TGTGCCAGCAGCGTAGAAGGGTGGGATTCACCCCTCCACTTT; CDR3aa: CASSVEGWDSPLHF; abundance: few; v_gene: TRBV9; d_gene: NA; j_gene: TRBJ1-6
CDR3nt: TGTGCCAGCAGCTTAACCGCAGGGGCGGGTTCCTACAATGAGCAGTTCTTC; CDR3aa: CASSLTAGAGSYNEQFF; abundance: NA; v_gene: TRBV7-3; d_gene: NA; j_gene: TRBJ2-1
CDR3nt: TGTGCCAGCAGTGTTACAGGGGCGCAGGATGAGCAGTTCTTC; CDR3aa: CASSVTGAQDEQFF; abundance: few; v_gene: TRBV6-1; d_gene: TRBD1; j_gene: TRBJ2-1
CDR3nt: TGTGCCATCAGCGGGACAGGCGAGACCCAGTACTTC; CDR3aa: CAISGTGETQYF; abundance: many; v_gene: TRBV10-3; d_gene: TRBD1; j_gene: TRBJ2-5
CDR3nt: TGTGCCACCAGCAAAGGGGGGCCCTACGAGCAGTACTTC; CDR3aa: CATSKGGPYEQYF; abundance: NA; v_gene: TRBV15; d_gene: NA; j_gene: TRBJ2-7
CDR3nt: TGCAGTGCTAGAGACCCAGCGGGGAGATACAATGAGCAGTTCTTC; CDR3aa: CSARDPAGRYNEQFF; abundance: few; v_gene: TRBV20-1; d_gene: TRBD2; j_gene: TRBJ2-1
CDR3nt: TGTGCCACCAGTGATGATTCGCCGGGACAGGCAAACTATGGCTACACCTTC; CDR3aa: CATSDDSPGQANYGYTF; abundance: many; v_gene: TRBV24-1; d_gene: TRBD1; j_gene: TRBJ1-2
CDR3nt: TGCAGTGCCCAGGGACAGAATATCCTCACCTCCACTGAAGCTTTCTTT; CDR3aa: CSAQGQNILTSTEAFF; abundance: few; v_gene: TRBV20-1; d_gene: TRBD1; j_gene: TRBJ1-1
CDR3nt: TGCGCCAGCAGCAAAGAGAGCGGGATGTCCTACAATGAGCAGTTCTTC; CDR3aa: CASSKESGMSYNEQFF; abundance: many; v_gene: TRBV5-1; d_gene: TRBD2; j_gene: TRBJ2-1
CDR3nt: TGCAGCGTGCGGGTGGCTAACACTGAAGCTTTCTTT; CDR3aa: CSVRVANTEAFF; abundance: few; v_gene: TRBV29-1; d_gene: NA; j_gene: TRBJ1-1
CDR3nt: TGTGCCACCAGTGGTGTCTTCCGGGCCACCTACGAGCAGTACTTC; CDR3aa: CATSGVFRATYEQYF; abundance: few; v_gene: TRBV24-1; d_gene: NA; j_gene: TRBJ2-7
CDR3nt: TGTGCCAGCAGCTTGATGCTAGCGGGACCCTACAATGAGCAGTTCTTC; CDR3aa: CASSLMLAGPYNEQFF; abundance: many; v_gene: TRBV5-6; d_gene: TRBD2; j_gene: TRBJ2-1
CDR3nt: TGCGCCAGCAGCCAAGTAAATCGAGATAACTATGGCTACACCTTC; CDR3aa: CASSQVNRDNYGYTF; abundance: NA; v_gene: TRBV4-1; d_gene: NA; j_gene: TRBJ1-2
CDR3nt: TGTGCCAGCACCGTGACTAGTAAAGAGACCCAGTACTTC; CDR3aa: CASTVTSKETQYF; abundance: NA; v_gene: TRBV7-9; d_gene: NA; j_gene: TRBJ2-5